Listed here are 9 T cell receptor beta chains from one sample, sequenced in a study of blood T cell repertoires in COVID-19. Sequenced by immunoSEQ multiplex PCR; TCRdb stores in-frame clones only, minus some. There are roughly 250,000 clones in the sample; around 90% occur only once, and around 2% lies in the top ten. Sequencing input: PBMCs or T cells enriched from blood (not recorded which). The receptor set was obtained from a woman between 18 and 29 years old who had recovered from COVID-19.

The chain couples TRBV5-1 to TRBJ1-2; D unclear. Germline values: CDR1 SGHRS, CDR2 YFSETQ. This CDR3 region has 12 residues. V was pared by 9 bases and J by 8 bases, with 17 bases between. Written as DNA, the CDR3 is TGCGCCAACCCGGGAATCCGTGGGGGCTACACCTTC. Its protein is CANPGIRGGYTF.

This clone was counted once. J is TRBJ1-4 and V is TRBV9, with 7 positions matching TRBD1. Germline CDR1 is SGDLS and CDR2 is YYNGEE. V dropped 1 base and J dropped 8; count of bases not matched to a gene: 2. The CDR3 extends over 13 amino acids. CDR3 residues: CASSVKTGEKLFF. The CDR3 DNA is TGTGCCAGCAGCGTAAAGACAGGGGAAAAACTGTTTTTT. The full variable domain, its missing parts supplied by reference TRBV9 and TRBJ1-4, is DSGVTQTPKHLITATGQRVTLRCSPRSGDLSVYWYQQSLDQGLQFLIQYYNGEERAKGNILERFSAQQFPDLHSELNLSSLELGDSALYFCASSVKTGEKLFFGSGTQLSVL.

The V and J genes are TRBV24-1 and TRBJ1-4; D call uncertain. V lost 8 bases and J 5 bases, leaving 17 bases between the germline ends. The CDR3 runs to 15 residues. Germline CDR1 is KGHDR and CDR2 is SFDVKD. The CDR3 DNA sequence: TGTGCCACCACCCACCCGGGGTCGGGGAATGAAAAACTGTTTTTT. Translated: CATTHPGSGNEKLFF.

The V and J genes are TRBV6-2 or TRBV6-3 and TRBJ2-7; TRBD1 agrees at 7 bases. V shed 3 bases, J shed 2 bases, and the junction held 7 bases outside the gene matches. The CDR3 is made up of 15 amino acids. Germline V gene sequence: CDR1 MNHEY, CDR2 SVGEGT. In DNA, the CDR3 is TGTGCCAGCAGTTATGGACAGGACAACACCTACGAGCAGTACTTC. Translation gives CASSYGQDNTYEQYF.

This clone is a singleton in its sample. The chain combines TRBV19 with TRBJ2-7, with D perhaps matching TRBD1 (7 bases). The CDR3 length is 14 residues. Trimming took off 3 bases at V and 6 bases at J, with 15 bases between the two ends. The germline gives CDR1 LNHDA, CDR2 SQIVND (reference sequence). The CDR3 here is CASSISGGKGEQYF. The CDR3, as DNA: TGTGCCAGTAGTATTTCAGGGGGGAAGGGCGAGCAGTACTTC.

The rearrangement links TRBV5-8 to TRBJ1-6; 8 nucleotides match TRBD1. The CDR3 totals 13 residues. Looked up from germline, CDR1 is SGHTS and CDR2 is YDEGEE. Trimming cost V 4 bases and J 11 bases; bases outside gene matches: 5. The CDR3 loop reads CASSKDREAPLHF. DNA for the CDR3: TGTGCCAGCAGCAAGGACAGGGAGGCACCCCTCCACTTT.

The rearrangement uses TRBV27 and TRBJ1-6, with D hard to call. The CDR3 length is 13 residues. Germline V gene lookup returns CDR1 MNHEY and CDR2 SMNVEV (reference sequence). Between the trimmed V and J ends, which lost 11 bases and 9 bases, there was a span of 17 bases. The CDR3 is CASSWRRSSPLHF. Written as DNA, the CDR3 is TGTGCCTCCTCGTGGCGGCGGAGTTCACCCCTCCACTTT.

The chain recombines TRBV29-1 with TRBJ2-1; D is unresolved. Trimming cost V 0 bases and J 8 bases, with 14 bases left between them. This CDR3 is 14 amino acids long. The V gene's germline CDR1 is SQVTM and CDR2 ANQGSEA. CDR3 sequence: CSVEETTMNYEQFF. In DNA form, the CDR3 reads TGCAGCGTTGAAGAGACAACAATGAATTATGAGCAGTTCTTC.

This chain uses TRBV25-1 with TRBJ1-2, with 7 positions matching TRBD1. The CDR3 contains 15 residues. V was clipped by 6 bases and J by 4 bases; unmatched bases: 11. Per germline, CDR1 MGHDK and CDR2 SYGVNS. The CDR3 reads CASSVSGSGGYGYTF. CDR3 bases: TGTGCCAGCAGCGTGTCCGGTTCAGGGGGCTATGGCTACACCTTC.